This passage covers 32 T cell receptor beta chains from one sample sequenced in a study of blood T cell repertoires in COVID-19. Sequencing used immunoSEQ multiplex PCR; TCRdb keeps in-frame clones, though not all of them. The repertoire holds nearly 200,000 clones, with about 80% as singletons. The sequencing input was peripheral blood. Every receptor here comes from a human donor with acute or convalescent COVID-19. The donor label of this sample is uncertain.

The chain links TRBV5-4 to TRBJ1-1; D remains unclear. The CDR3 has 12 amino acids. Trimming removed 4 bases from V and 7 bases from J, with 11 bases in between. Germline V lookup: CDR1 SGHNT, CDR2 YYREEE (reference sequence). CDR3 bases: TGTGCCAGCAGCGCGGAGGGTGATGAAGCTTTCTTT. Translating it yields CASSAEGDEAFF.

This clone has just one count. The chain is built from TRBV6-6 and TRBJ1-1; D possibly corresponds to TRBD1 (5 bases). Per germline, CDR1 MNHNY and CDR2 SVGAGI (reference sequence). The CDR3 contains 11 residues. Trimming took off 6 bases at V and 5 bases at J, with 7 bases between the two ends. The CDR3 bases are TGTGCCAGCAGGGGGCTTACTGAAGCTTTCTTT. It yields the protein CASRGLTEAFF.

The J gene is TRBJ2-1, the V gene TRBV27; 9 bases align to TRBD2. Germline CDR1 and CDR2: MNHEY and SMNVEV (reference sequence). The CDR3 covers 17 residues. V dropped 6 bases and J dropped 2; count of bases not matched to a gene: 11. This chain's CDR3 is CASSRLPPSGTYNEQFF. Here the CDR3 DNA reads TGTGCCAGCAGCCGATTACCCCCTAGCGGGACCTACAATGAGCAGTTCTTC.

This clone was seen only once. The rearrangement links TRBV28 to TRBJ2-7; 9 bases align to TRBD1. Trimming cost V 6 bases and J 3 bases; bases outside gene matches: 9. The CDR3 is 15 residues long. In germline, CDR1 is MDHEN, CDR2 SYDVKM. The CDR3 is CASRGPGQGFYEQYF. CDR3 coding DNA: TGTGCCAGCAGGGGGCCGGGACAGGGATTCTACGAGCAGTACTTC.

The rearrangement joins TRBV9 to TRBJ2-3, with TRBD2 matching 10 bases. Trimming cost V 3 bases and J 7 bases; bases outside gene matches: 5. CDR3 length: 14 residues. The germline CDR1 and CDR2 sequences are SGDLS and YYNGEE. The CDR3 protein is CASSESSGSHTQYF. The DNA for the CDR3 is TGTGCCAGCAGCGAGTCTAGCGGGAGTCATACGCAGTATTTT.

The chain combines TRBV6-6 with TRBJ2-5, with D possibly TRBD2 on 7 matching bases. Germline V lookup: CDR1 MNHNY, CDR2 SVGAGI (reference sequence). V lost 0 bases, J lost 2 bases, and 13 bases lay in between. The CDR3 spans 16 residues. The DNA for the CDR3 is TGTGCCAGCAGTTACTCGCGGGGGCGGGGACAAGAGACCCAGTACTTC. It specifies CASSYSRGRGQETQYF.

The chain links TRBV28 to TRBJ1-5; tentatively, D is TRBD1 (5 bases). This CDR3 is 16 amino acids long. Trimming took 4 bases from V and 2 from J, leaving 15 bases between them. Germline CDR1 and CDR2: MDHEN and SYDVKM. Here the CDR3 reads CASSWGGQPRNQPQHF. CDR3 nucleotide sequence: TGTGCCAGCAGTTGGGGCGGTCAACCGCGCAATCAGCCCCAGCATTTT.

The V call is TRBV4-1, the J call TRBJ2-2; no clear D. This CDR3 has 15 amino acids. Germline values: CDR1 MGHRA, CDR2 YSYEKL. The ends were cut back, 4 bases at V and 0 bases at J, with 9 bases in the middle. The CDR3 reads CASSLEATNTGELFF. For the CDR3, the DNA is TGCGCCAGCAGCCTAGAGGCCACGAACACCGGGGAGCTGTTTTTT.

The chain uses TRBV7-2 and TRBJ2-6, with D unclear. The V and J ends lost 8 bases and 4 bases respectively, with 15 bases between them. This CDR3 spans 15 amino acids. Germline V gene lookup returns CDR1 SGHTA and CDR2 FQGNSA. DNA of the CDR3: TGTGCCAGCCCCTCACGGGTTCCCGGGGCCAACGTCCTGACTTTC. Translated: CASPSRVPGANVLTF.

V and J are TRBV5-5 and TRBJ1-3; 9 bases agree with TRBD1. This CDR3 has 16 residues. The V segment lost 3 bases and the J segment 2 bases; nucleotides outside the gene matches: 6. The germline V gene has CDR1 SGHKS and CDR2 YYEKEE (reference sequence). CDR3 DNA: TGTGCCAGCAGCTCCCAACAGGGGGCACCTGGAAACACCATATATTTT. This codes for CASSSQQGAPGNTIYF.

The rearrangement uses TRBV5-1 and TRBJ1-2, with D possibly matching TRBD1 (5 bases). The V end was cut by 0 bases, the J end by 2 bases, with 14 bases between. This CDR3 region has 16 residues. The germline CDR1 and CDR2 sequences are SGHRS and YFSETQ. The CDR3, as DNA: TGCGCCAGCAGCTTGGCCCCCTTACAGGCCAACTATGGCTACACCTTC. Protein sequence: CASSLAPLQANYGYTF. The whole variable domain, filled in from reference TRBV5-1 and TRBJ1-2, reads KAGVTQTPRYLIKTRGQQVTLSCSPISGHRSVSWYQQTPGQGLQFLFEYFSETQRNKGNFPGRFSGRQFSNSRSEMNVSTLELGDSALYLCASSLAPLQANYGYTFGSGTRLTVV.

The CDR3 coding sequence is TGTGCCAGCACCAGTCCCTCGAGCACAGATACGCAGTATTTT. Protein sequence: CASTSPSSTDTQYF. The V gene is TRBV5-4, the J gene TRBJ2-3; no clear D gene. The ends were cut back, 6 bases at V and 0 bases at J, with 11 bases in the middle. Germline V gene lookup returns CDR1 SGHNT and CDR2 YYREEE (reference sequence). The CDR3 loop spans 14 amino acids.

The chain joins TRBV30 to TRBJ2-6; D unresolved. Looked up from germline, CDR1 is GTSNPN and CDR2 is SVGIG (reference sequence). This CDR3 contains 15 residues. The germline V and J ends were trimmed by 0 bases and 3 bases, with 9 bases remaining between them. This CDR3 is CAWSVPRSGANVLTF. In DNA form, the CDR3 reads TGTGCCTGGAGTGTACCTAGGAGTGGGGCCAACGTCCTGACTTTC.

The CDR3 DNA is TGCGCCAGCAGCCAATTGGGGGGCTATGGCTACACCTTC. It specifies CASSQLGGYGYTF. V gene TRBV4-1 combines with J gene TRBJ1-2; tentatively, D is TRBD1 (5 bases). The germline V gene encodes CDR1 MGHRA and CDR2 YSYEKL. This CDR3 is 13 amino acids long. Trimming shortened V by 2 bases and J by 4 bases, and 8 bases separated the two germline ends.

The genes are TRBV27 and TRBJ2-7; D remains ambiguous. CDR3 size: 16 residues. V lost 5 bases and J 0 bases, leaving 17 bases between the germline ends. Germline-derived CDR1 and CDR2 are MNHEY and SMNVEV (reference sequence). The CDR3 region is CASSPQTAIPSYEQYF. The CDR3 DNA follows: TGTGCCAGCAGTCCACAGACGGCCATTCCCTCCTACGAGCAGTACTTC.

The chain uses TRBV3-1 (or the pseudogene TRBV3-2) and TRBJ2-7, with 10 bases that match TRBD1. The trim removed 5 bases at V and 6 bases at J, leaving 7 bases unmatched. Looked up from germline, CDR1 is LGHDT and CDR2 is YNNKEL (reference sequence). The CDR3 loop spans 14 amino acids. CDR3: CASSGRDRGGEQYF. DNA for the CDR3: TGTGCCAGCAGCGGCCGGGACAGGGGTGGCGAGCAGTACTTC.

J is TRBJ2-3 and V is TRBV7-2, with D perhaps matching TRBD2 (6 bases). Germline lookup yields CDR1 SGHTA and CDR2 FQGNSA. V lost 5 bases and J lost 2, with 17 bases in between. The CDR3 is 16 amino acids. The CDR3 DNA reads as TGTGCCAGCAGCCCACGCCGGGACTCCTACACAGATACGCAGTATTTT. Amino acids: CASSPRRDSYTDTQYF.

V is TRBV27 and J is TRBJ1-2; 9 bases are a match to TRBD1. The trim removed 2 bases at V and 4 bases at J, leaving 5 bases unmatched. Looked up from germline, CDR1 is MNHEY and CDR2 is SMNVEV (reference sequence). The CDR3 covers 15 residues. The CDR3, as DNA: TGTGCCAGCAGTTTAAAGCGGGGACAGGGCTATGGCTACACCTTC. Translating it yields CASSLKRGQGYGYTF.

The V gene is TRBV5-1, the J gene TRBJ2-7; 8 bases map to TRBD2. The CDR3 contains 14 residues. The junction had 5 bases not matched to a gene; V was cut back by 4 bases and J by 2 bases. Germline V gives CDR1 SGHRS, CDR2 YFSETQ. The CDR3 DNA reads TGCGCCAGCAGCGAGCGGGAGCCAACCTACGAGCAGTACTTC. Protein sequence: CASSEREPTYEQYF.

The chain recombines TRBV7-9 with TRBJ2-5, with a weak D call TRBD2 (6 bases). V lost 3 bases and J lost 3, with 11 bases in between. This CDR3 spans 14 amino acids. CDR1 is SEHNR and CDR2 is FQNEAQ in the germline V gene (reference sequence). In nucleotides, the CDR3 is TGTGCCAGCAGCTTCCTAGCGCTGAAAGAGACCCAGTACTTC. Protein product: CASSFLALKETQYF.

The count of this clone is one. CDR3 DNA sequence: TGTGCCAGCAGCCCCCGTACAGGGCAAGATGGCAATCAGCCCCAGCATTTT. Its translation is CASSPRTGQDGNQPQHF. The V call is TRBV2, the J call TRBJ1-5, with D maybe TRBD1 (6 bases). Trimming removed 6 bases at V and 2 bases at J, with 20 bases between. The CDR3 runs 17 residues. CDR1 and CDR2 (germline): SNHLY, FYNNEI. Looking up the rest from reference TRBV2 and TRBJ1-5 gives the full variable domain: EPEVTQTPSHQVTQMGQEVILRCVPISNHLYFYWYRQILGQKVEFLVSFYNNEISEKSEIFDDQFSVERPDGSNFTLKIRSTKLEDSAMYFCASSPRTGQDGNQPQHFGDGTRLSIL.

The chain employs TRBV9 and TRBJ2-5, with D possibly TRBD2 on 5 matching bases. Trimming left V 3 bases short and J 5 bases short, with 14 bases between. The CDR3 has 14 residues. Germline CDR1 SGDLS, CDR2 YYNGEE. The CDR3 DNA is TGTGCCAGCAGCGCCTCACTAGGTTGGGAGACCCAGTACTTC. Protein: CASSASLGWETQYF.

The CDR3 loop is CASSLRSGSGSNEQFF. The CDR3, as DNA: TGTGCCAGCAGCTTAAGGTCTGGTAGCGGGAGCAATGAGCAGTTCTTC. The chain uses TRBV7-3 and TRBJ2-1, with 9 nucleotides matching TRBD2. From germline, CDR1 is SGHTA and CDR2 FQGTGA. This CDR3 spans 16 amino acids. Unmatched junction bases numbered 7, after V lost 1 base and J lost 6 bases.

The chain uses TRBV14 and TRBJ2-3; 9 bases align to TRBD2. Germline V gene lookup returns CDR1 SGHDN and CDR2 FVKESK. This CDR3 is 16 amino acids long. The V gene end was trimmed by 5 bases and the J gene end by 4 bases; junction bases not matched to a gene: 10. Written as DNA, the CDR3 is TGTGCCAGCAGCTCGAGGAGCGGGAGGATAGCAGATACGCAGTATTTT. Protein product: CASSSRSGRIADTQYF.

About this clone itself: An end of the junction does not agree with germline; a read error may underlie this. The chain combines TRBV10-3 with TRBJ2-7; weak D call: TRBD2 (5 bases). The germline V gene encodes CDR1 ENHRY and CDR2 SYGVKD. The CDR3 has 11 residues. CDR3 nucleotide sequence: TGTGCCATCAGTGAAGCCGCGGGCCTCCGCTTC. Protein product: CAISEAAGLRF.

V is TRBV10-2 and J is TRBJ2-5; 7 bases agree with TRBD2. This CDR3 is 16 amino acids long. The ends lost 3 bases at V and 2 bases at J; junction bases unmatched: 9. Germline loops: CDR1 WSHSY, CDR2 SAAADI. The DNA of the CDR3 is TGCGCCAGCAGTGAACCTAGCGGAGGTGGGCAAGAGACCCAGTACTTC. It encodes CASSEPSGGGQETQYF.

This rearrangement joins TRBV6-1 to TRBJ2-2, with 12 bases identical to TRBD2. This CDR3 is 17 amino acids long. Germline V gene sequence: CDR1 MNHNS, CDR2 SASEGT. V was clipped by 4 bases and J by 1 base; unmatched bases: 4. The CDR3 protein is CASSGPGLAGNTGELFF. CDR3 nucleotides: TGTGCCAGCAGTGGACCGGGACTAGCGGGGAACACCGGGGAGCTGTTTTTT.

The V gene is TRBV12-3 or TRBV12-4, the J gene TRBJ1-5; weak D call: TRBD1 (6 bases). The CDR3 consists of 13 residues. V lost 7 bases to trimming and J lost 5 bases, with 12 bases between them. CDR3 amino acids: CASTPRGDQPQHF. The CDR3 region has the DNA TGTGCCAGCACCCCCAGGGGCGATCAGCCCCAGCATTTT.

The count of this clone is one. This chain connects TRBV19 to TRBJ2-7; 8 bases map to TRBD2. The junction had 10 bases not matched to a gene; V was cut back by 7 bases and J by 2 bases. The CDR3 sequence is 15 residues long. Germline CDR1 reads LNHDA; CDR2 reads SQIVND (reference sequence). As DNA, the CDR3 is TGTGCCAGTAAGAGGGGTAGCGGGACCACCTACGAGCAGTACTTC. Its protein is CASKRGSGTTYEQYF.

This clone was picked up a small number of times. The V call is TRBV10-1, the J call TRBJ2-2; D is ambiguous. The CDR3 length is 14 residues. Trimming left V 2 bases short and J 3 bases short, with 7 bases between. The germline gives CDR1 WNHNN, CDR2 SYGVQD (reference sequence). CDR3: CASSETGYTGELFF. In DNA form, the CDR3 reads TGCGCCAGCAGTGAGACCGGGTACACCGGGGAGCTGTTTTTT.

There are a few counts of this clone. V is TRBV28 and J is TRBJ1-5; 9 bases align to TRBD1. The J segment lost 1 base and the V segment lost 6 bases, leaving 4 bases of the junction unmatched. The CDR3 runs 15 residues. Germline V gives CDR1 MDHEN, CDR2 SYDVKM. CDR3 in amino acids: CASSPDRGSNQPQHF. The CDR3 DNA is TGTGCCAGCAGCCCGGACAGGGGAAGCAATCAGCCCCAGCATTTT. The whole variable domain, filled in from reference TRBV28 and TRBJ1-5, reads DVKVTQSSRYLVKRTGEKVFLECVQDMDHENMFWYRQDPGLGLRLIYFSYDVKMKEKGDIPEGYSVSREKKERFSLILESASTNQTSMYLCASSPDRGSNQPQHFGDGTRLSIL.

A note on this clone: A junction end diverges from the germline sequence, so it may reflect a read error. The chain employs TRBV9 and TRBJ1-3; D might be TRBD1 (5 bases). Germline loops: CDR1 SGDLS, CDR2 YYNGEE. This CDR3 contains 16 residues. Written as DNA, the CDR3 is TGTGCCAGCAGCGCCCAGCCACAGGTCTCTGGAAGCACCATATATTTT. Its translation: CASSAQPQVSGSTIYF.